Shown below are 4 T cell receptor beta chains from a single sample sequenced in a study of T cell responses to AZD1222 COVID-19 vaccine. Profiled with immunoSEQ multiplex PCR; TCRdb holds only in-frame clones, not every one. The sample holds around 120,000 clones; just under 95% are singletons and the top ten take under 2.5%. The specimen was peripheral blood, collected on day 0 of AZD1222 vaccination. Every receptor here comes from an adult in good health.

This sequence joins TRBV2 and TRBJ2-7; 7 bases match TRBD1. The CDR3 covers 12 residues. With 6 bases clipped from V and 6 bases from J, the junction kept 5 bases outside the gene matches. The germline CDR1 and CDR2 sequences are SNHLY and FYNNEI. CDR3 loop: CASRVTGSEQYF. The CDR3 bases are TGTGCCAGCAGGGTGACAGGGAGCGAGCAGTACTTC.

This chain joins TRBV6-5 and TRBJ1-2; D gene uncertain. From germline, CDR1 is MNHEY and CDR2 SVGAGI. This CDR3 region has 14 residues. V was trimmed by 5 bases and J by 8 bases, leaving 18 bases between them. CDR3 loop: CASSPRDGSWGYTF. DNA for the CDR3: TGTGCCAGCAGTCCCCGGGATGGGTCTTGGGGCTACACCTTC.

The rearrangement joins TRBV5-5 to TRBJ2-1; D assignment may be TRBD1 or TRBD2 (5 bases each). This CDR3 spans 15 amino acids. CDR1 is SGHKS, CDR2 YYEKEE, per germline (reference sequence). The V and J ends lost 1 base and 8 bases respectively, with 16 bases between them. In DNA, the CDR3 is TGTGCCAGCAGCTTGCTACCAGGGCCGGAGGATGAGCAGTTCTTC. It yields the protein CASSLLPGPEDEQFF.

The chain combines TRBV4-1 with TRBJ1-1, with no clear D. Trimming stripped 7 bases from V and 5 bases from J, with 17 bases between. Germline V gives CDR1 MGHRA, CDR2 YSYEKL. The CDR3 contains 14 residues. The CDR3 bases are TGCGCCAGCAAGACCTCGGCAGGTGGAACTGAAGCTTTCTTT. Protein product: CASKTSAGGTEAFF.